Presented here are 29 T cell receptor beta chains from one specimen sequenced in a study of CD8+ T cells in alopecia areata. Investigators isolated RNA and reverse transcribed it into cDNA to act as the sequencing template. Method: immunoSEQ multiplex PCR; TCRdb's copy keeps in-frame clones and lacks some. There are hundreds of thousands of clones in the sample; approximately 61% occur only once, and more than 0.95% lies in the top ten. The source material was CD4+ T cells sorted from blood, sampled at week 0. Every receptor here comes from a human donor with alopecia areata.

In its sample, this clone was seen a few times. The chain combines TRBV27 with TRBJ2-5, with a possible D match to TRBD2 (6 bases). This CDR3 is built from 15 residues. V was clipped by 4 bases and J by 5 bases, with 17 bases between them. Germline lookup yields CDR1 MNHEY and CDR2 SMNVEV (reference sequence). This CDR3 reads CASSSSLGGLETQYF. For the CDR3, the DNA is TGTGCCAGCAGTTCCTCCCTCGGGGGACTGGAGACCCAGTACTTC.

This clone is a singleton in its sample. The chain employs TRBV25-1 and TRBJ1-2; D may be TRBD1 (5 bases). Germline V gene sequence: CDR1 MGHDK, CDR2 SYGVNS. V was trimmed by 3 bases and J by 0 bases, leaving 11 bases between them. This CDR3 is built from 15 residues. CDR3 sequence reads: CASSDFTGSNYGYTF. The DNA for the CDR3 is TGTGCCAGCAGTGACTTCACAGGCTCTAACTATGGCTACACCTTC.

This chain joins TRBV5-1 and TRBJ2-3, with TRBD2 identical over 12 bases. Germline CDR1 SGHRS, CDR2 YFSETQ. This CDR3 is built from 17 residues. V shed 0 bases, J shed 2 bases, and the junction held 4 bases outside the gene matches. The CDR3 spells CASSLGLAGANTDTQYF. The CDR3 nucleotides read TGCGCCAGCAGCTTGGGACTAGCGGGGGCCAACACAGATACGCAGTATTTT.

This chain joins TRBV30 and TRBJ1-2; D possibly corresponds to TRBD1 (5 bases). The CDR3 sequence is 17 residues long. Trimming took off 0 bases at V and 10 bases at J, with 27 bases between the two ends. Germline V gene data show CDR1 as GTSNPN and CDR2 as SVGIG (reference sequence). This CDR3 is CAWSVGENRPALGVYTF. In DNA, the CDR3 is TGTGCCTGGAGTGTGGGGGAGAATCGCCCCGCATTGGGTGTCTACACCTTC.

About this clone itself: The identical CDR3 is also encoded by other nucleotide sequences in the sample. CDR3 DNA: TGTGCCAGCAGCGTAGCGGGGGTAGAGACCCAGTACTTC. It codes for CASSVAGVETQYF. The genes are TRBV9 and TRBJ2-5; maybe TRBD2 (6 bases). CDR1 and CDR2 from the germline V gene are SGDLS and YYNGEE. The CDR3 covers 13 residues. The V and J ends lost 0 bases and 4 bases respectively, with 7 bases between them.

The J gene is TRBJ1-2, the V gene TRBV9; no firm D call. The CDR3 spans 15 residues. Trimming removed 0 bases from V and 0 bases from J, with 9 bases in between. Germline CDR1 reads SGDLS; CDR2 reads YYNGEE. This CDR3 reads CASSVEAAANYGYTF. The DNA of the CDR3 is TGTGCCAGCAGCGTAGAGGCAGCTGCTAACTATGGCTACACCTTC. The complete variable domain, with remaining parts taken from reference TRBV9 and TRBJ1-2, reads DSGVTQTPKHLITATGQRVTLRCSPRSGDLSVYWYQQSLDQGLQFLIQYYNGEERAKGNILERFSAQQFPDLHSELNLSSLELGDSALYFCASSVEAAANYGYTFGSGTRLTVV.

The chain carries TRBV18 and TRBJ2-7, with 10 bases fitting TRBD1. The germline V gene encodes CDR1 KGHSH and CDR2 LQKENI. V shed 1 base and J 3 bases; nucleotides not matched to a gene: 0. The CDR3 loop spans 14 amino acids. CDR3 sequence (DNA): TGTGCCAGCTCACCACGGACAGGGGGCTACGAGCAGTACTTC. Translating it yields CASSPRTGGYEQYF.

For the CDR3, the DNA is TGTGCCAGCAGGGAGGGGATTTCTGGCTACACCTTC. Its translation is CASREGISGYTF. The rearrangement joins TRBV27 to TRBJ1-2, with D maybe TRBD1 (5 bases). CDR3 length: 12 amino acids. Per the germline V gene, CDR1 is MNHEY and CDR2 is SMNVEV (reference sequence). The V and J ends lost 6 bases and 7 bases respectively, with 12 bases between them.

This chain links TRBV4-3 with TRBJ2-7; no reliable D call. The CDR3 has 13 amino acids. The germline V gene encodes CDR1 LGHNA and CDR2 YSLEER. V was shortened by 0 bases and J by 8 bases, with 11 bases between the two germline ends. The CDR3 DNA follows: TGCGCCAGCAGCCAAGATCGTAGGACCCAGCAGTACTTC. Translated: CASSQDRRTQQYF.

The rearrangement links TRBV5-4 to TRBJ1-1; TRBD1 agrees at 9 bases. V lost 1 base and J lost 2; bases outside the gene matches: 3. There are 15 residues in the CDR3. CDR1 is SGHNT, CDR2 YYREEE, per germline (reference sequence). CDR3 sequence (DNA): TGTGCCAGCAGCTTGATGACAGGGGGAAACACTGAAGCTTTCTTT. This sequence encodes CASSLMTGGNTEAFF.

The chain links TRBV7-2 to TRBJ1-1; possible D gene TRBD1, 5 bases. The germline V gene has CDR1 SGHTA and CDR2 FQGNSA. The CDR3 contains 15 residues. Trimming took off 5 bases at V and 1 base at J, with 14 bases between the two ends. CDR3 sequence (DNA): TGTGCCAGCAGCCCATGGGGGAAGCGGAACACTGAAGCTTTCTTT. Translation: CASSPWGKRNTEAFF.

This chain uses TRBV29-1 with TRBJ1-6; no clear D. Germline V gene data show CDR1 as SQVTM and CDR2 as ANQGSEA. V lost 4 bases and J 7 bases, leaving 11 bases between the germline ends. The CDR3 has 13 residues. In nucleotides, the CDR3 is TGCAGCGTTGGGGATATCGGGAATTCACCCCTCCACTTT. Translation gives CSVGDIGNSPLHF.

This clone turned up a few times. V usage is TRBV6-6 and J usage is TRBJ2-5; D not certain. V lost 5 bases and J lost 1, with 11 bases in between. CDR1 is MNHNY, CDR2 SVGAGI, per germline (reference sequence). The CDR3 has 14 amino acids. CDR3 loop: CASSRRTVQETQYF. CDR3 DNA sequence: TGTGCCAGCAGTCGTAGGACCGTCCAAGAGACCCAGTACTTC.

The chain has TRBV29-1 and TRBJ2-6, with unresolved D. Germline lookup yields CDR1 SQVTM and CDR2 ANQGSEA. V was shortened by 4 bases and J by 1 base, with 14 bases between the two germline ends. The CDR3 covers 16 residues. CDR3 region: CSVVILQDSGANVLTF. DNA for the CDR3: TGCAGCGTTGTTATCCTTCAAGATTCTGGGGCCAACGTCCTGACTTTC. The full variable domain, completed using reference TRBV29-1 and TRBJ2-6, is SAVISQKPSRDICQRGTSLTIQCQVDSQVTMMFWYRQQPGQSLTLIATANQGSEATYESGFVIDKFPISRPNLTFSTLTVSNMSPEDSSIYLCSVVILQDSGANVLTFGAGSRLTVL.

As regards this clone: Other DNA variants within this sample encode the same CDR3. CDR3 protein: CAWTSGGYEQYF. The CDR3 nucleotides read TGTGCCTGGACTAGCGGGGGCTACGAGCAGTACTTC. This chain links TRBV30 with TRBJ2-7; TRBD2 matches at 10 bases. CDR3 length equals 12 residues. The germline V gene encodes CDR1 GTSNPN and CDR2 SVGIG (reference sequence). The V gene end was trimmed by 4 bases and the J gene end by 3 bases; junction bases not matched to a gene: 0.

The rearrangement joins TRBV11-2 to TRBJ2-7; maybe TRBD1 (7 bases). CDR3 length: 15 amino acids. V gave up 2 bases and J gave up 3 bases, with 14 bases separating them. Germline V gives CDR1 SGHAT, CDR2 FQNNGV. This chain's CDR3 is CASSLPGGSIYEQYF. CDR3 DNA sequence: TGTGCCAGCAGCTTACCAGGGGGGTCAATCTACGAGCAGTACTTC.

The chain couples TRBV4-3 to TRBJ1-2; weak D call: TRBD1 (5 bases). Germline CDR1 reads LGHNA; CDR2 reads YSLEER. V was shortened by 0 bases and J by 4 bases, with 12 bases between the two germline ends. The CDR3 runs 15 residues. This CDR3 is CASSQDRGWGYGYTF. The CDR3 nucleotides are TGCGCCAGCAGCCAAGATAGGGGCTGGGGCTATGGCTACACCTTC.

The chain couples TRBV29-1 to TRBJ2-1; 11 bases align to TRBD1. The CDR3 has 13 amino acids. V lost 8 bases, J lost 6 bases, and 6 bases stayed unmatched. The V gene's germline CDR1 is SQVTM and CDR2 ANQGSEA. This CDR3 reads CSTGGTGGNEQFF. Written as DNA, the CDR3 is TGCAGCACCGGGGGGACAGGGGGCAATGAGCAGTTCTTC.

This clone was recorded once. This chain uses TRBV5-1 with TRBJ2-4, with D possibly matching TRBD2 (6 bases). Trimming took 3 bases from V and 7 from J, leaving 17 bases between them. Germline CDR1 and CDR2: SGHRS and YFSETQ. This CDR3 region has 15 residues. The CDR3 here is CASSSGWRDTNIQYF. CDR3 nucleotides: TGCGCCAGCAGCTCGGGATGGCGGGATACGAACATTCAGTACTTC. Based on the CDR3 plus reference TRBV5-1 and TRBJ2-4, the full variable domain is KAGVTQTPRYLIKTRGQQVTLSCSPISGHRSVSWYQQTPGQGLQFLFEYFSETQRNKGNFPGRFSGRQFSNSRSEMNVSTLELGDSALYLCASSSGWRDTNIQYFGAGTRLSVL.

The V call is TRBV2, the J call TRBJ1-5; no clear D gene. V lost 3 bases, J lost 5 bases, and 11 bases lay in between. The CDR3 length is 14 residues. Looked up from germline, CDR1 is SNHLY and CDR2 is FYNNEI. The CDR3 sequence: CASSEVNADQPQHF. CDR3 in DNA: TGTGCCAGCAGTGAGGTAAACGCCGATCAGCCCCAGCATTTT.

The rearrangement links TRBV29-1 to TRBJ2-1; 9 nucleotides match TRBD2. The V gene's germline CDR1 is SQVTM and CDR2 ANQGSEA. Germline trimming cut 6 bases from V and 2 bases from J; bases unmatched to any gene: 11. The CDR3 is 16 residues long. The CDR3, as DNA: TGCAGCGTCCTAGGGGGTAGCGGGGGCGCCTACAATGAGCAGTTCTTC. Protein sequence: CSVLGGSGGAYNEQFF.

The V and J genes are TRBV7-9 and TRBJ1-4; D is unresolved. The germline V gene encodes CDR1 SEHNR and CDR2 FQNEAQ (reference sequence). This CDR3 region has 14 residues. Deletions cut 1 base from V and 6 bases from J, with 9 bases between. The CDR3 reads CASSLVGGDEKLFF. For the CDR3, the DNA is TGTGCCAGCAGCTTAGTCGGCGGTGATGAAAAACTGTTTTTT. The whole variable domain, remainder taken from reference TRBV7-9 and TRBJ1-4, is DTGVSQNPRHKITKRGQNVTFRCDPISEHNRLYWYRQTLGQGPEFLTYFQNEAQLEKSRLLSDRFSAERPKGSFSTLEIQRTEQGDSAMYLCASSLVGGDEKLFFGSGTQLSVL.

The gene calls are TRBV30 and TRBJ1-6; the D gene is possibly TRBD1 (5 bases). The CDR3 runs 15 residues. Germline CDR1 GTSNPN, CDR2 SVGIG (reference sequence). V was trimmed by 0 bases and J by 10 bases, leaving 16 bases between them. The CDR3: CAWSVKGRPGSPLHF. For the CDR3, the DNA is TGTGCCTGGAGTGTAAAGGGACGCCCAGGCTCACCCCTCCACTTT. The full variable domain, completed using reference TRBV30 and TRBJ1-6, is SQTIHQWPATLVQPVGSPLSLECTVEGTSNPNLYWYRQAAGRGLQLLFYSVGIGQISSEVPQNLSASRPQDRQFILSSKKLLLSDSGFYLCAWSVKGRPGSPLHFGNGTRLTVT.

The CDR3 spells CASSQDVRQASSSYGYTF. CDR3 nucleotides: TGTGCCAGCAGCCAAGATGTGAGACAGGCTTCCTCATCCTATGGCTACACCTTC. The J gene is TRBJ1-2, the V gene TRBV14; tentatively, D is TRBD1 (6 bases). Germline loops: CDR1 SGHDN, CDR2 FVKESK. CDR3 size: 18 residues. Trimming shortened V by 0 bases and J by 4 bases, and 21 bases separated the two germline ends. The full variable domain, in which reference TRBV14 and TRBJ1-2 provide the parts outside the CDR3, is EAGVTQFPSHSVIEKGQTVTLRCDPISGHDNLYWYRRVMGKEIKFLLHFVKESKQDESGMPNNRFLAERTGGTYSTLKVQPAELEDSGVYFCASSQDVRQASSSYGYTFGSGTRLTVV.

CDR3 region: CSAAGGRGESETQYF. The CDR3 DNA reads TGCAGCGCCGCGGGAGGACGGGGGGAGTCAGAGACCCAGTACTTC. The V call is TRBV29-1, the J call TRBJ2-5; TRBD2 matches 8 bases. The CDR3 spans 15 residues. V shed 7 bases and J 4 bases; nucleotides not matched to a gene: 14. Germline CDR1 is SQVTM and CDR2 is ANQGSEA.

This chain uses TRBV5-4 with TRBJ1-2; maybe TRBD1 (6 bases). The germline gives CDR1 SGHNT, CDR2 YYREEE (reference sequence). The length of the CDR3 is 14 residues. V was clipped by 4 bases and J by 2 bases, with 12 bases between them. The CDR3 loop reads CASSGGTYNYGYTF. The CDR3, as DNA: TGTGCCAGCAGCGGCGGGACATACAACTATGGCTACACCTTC.

The rearrangement joins TRBV10-3 to TRBJ2-3; D remains ambiguous. CDR1 is ENHRY, CDR2 SYGVKD, per germline. This CDR3 has 13 amino acids. The V end lost 6 bases, the J end lost 6 bases, and 13 bases lay between the germline ends. The CDR3: CAISHARWDTQYF. CDR3 sequence (DNA): TGTGCCATCAGCCACGCTAGGTGGGATACGCAGTATTTT.

This clone has only one observation. This rearrangement joins TRBV30 to TRBJ1-5; TRBD1 might be the D (6 bases). The germline V and J ends were trimmed by 0 bases and 7 bases, with 10 bases remaining between them. The germline CDR1 and CDR2 sequences are GTSNPN and SVGIG (reference sequence). The CDR3 is 13 amino acids. CDR3 in amino acids: CAWSVGGEQPQHF. As DNA, the CDR3 is TGTGCCTGGAGTGTAGGGGGAGAGCAGCCCCAGCATTTT.

About this clone itself: Other DNA sequences in this sample translate to the same CDR3. The chain couples TRBV4-2 to TRBJ1-2; tentatively, D is TRBD1 (5 bases). CDR1 LGHNA and CDR2 YNFKEQ come from the germline V gene. V lost 0 bases, J lost 0 bases, and 8 bases lay in between. The CDR3 length is 15 residues. DNA for the CDR3: TGTGCCAGCAGCCAAGATGCAGGGCCTAACTATGGCTACACCTTC. Translation: CASSQDAGPNYGYTF.